Shown below are 27 T cell receptor beta chains from a single sample sequenced in a study of CD8+ T cells in alopecia areata. RNA extraction and reverse transcription yielded cDNA as sequencing template. The protocol was immunoSEQ multiplex PCR, while the TCRdb copy is restricted to in-frame clones and leaves out a portion. The sample includes about 91,000 clones, around two fifths of them seen just once. Sequencing used CD4+ T cells sorted from blood. Receptors were obtained from a human donor with alopecia areata.

The chain combines TRBV29-1 with TRBJ2-2; maybe TRBD2 (6 bases). The CDR3 covers 13 residues. V lost 6 bases to trimming and J lost 1 base, with 9 bases between them. Germline assignment: CDR1 SQVTM and CDR2 ANQGSEA. The CDR3 region is CSVRRGNTGELFF. The CDR3 coding sequence is TGCAGCGTGCGGCGGGGGAACACCGGGGAGCTGTTTTTT.

The J gene is TRBJ2-5, the V gene TRBV5-6, with 10 bases matching TRBD2. V lost 5 bases and J lost 5; bases outside the gene matches: 6. CDR3 size: 14 residues. CDR1 is SGHDT and CDR2 is YYEEEE in the germline V gene. This chain's CDR3 is CASSKRGGLETQYF. CDR3 in DNA: TGTGCCAGCAGTAAGCGGGGGGGCCTGGAGACCCAGTACTTC.

The chain has TRBV15 and TRBJ2-7, with 10 bases that match TRBD1. In germline, CDR1 is LNHNV, CDR2 YYDKDF (reference sequence). V shed 0 bases, J shed 0 bases, and the junction held 2 bases outside the gene matches. This CDR3 is 16 amino acids long. The CDR3 loop reads CATSRETGGSSYEQYF. The CDR3 nucleotides read TGTGCCACCAGCAGAGAGACAGGGGGCAGCTCCTACGAGCAGTACTTC.

This clone was found a few times. The chain joins TRBV27 to TRBJ2-5; 7 bases line up with TRBD1. The CDR3 sequence is 13 residues long. The ends lost 6 bases at V and 5 bases at J; junction bases unmatched: 6. In germline, CDR1 is MNHEY, CDR2 SMNVEV (reference sequence). The CDR3 DNA follows: TGTGCCAGCAGCTCCCCGGACAGGGAGACCCAGTACTTC. This codes for CASSSPDRETQYF.

This chain joins TRBV5-1 and TRBJ2-3; 9 bases line up with TRBD1. With 5 bases clipped from V and 2 bases from J, the junction kept 9 bases outside the gene matches. Germline lookup yields CDR1 SGHRS and CDR2 YFSETQ. CDR3 size: 16 residues. CDR3 bases: TGCGCCAGCAGGCCCGGGACAGGGAATCCCACAGATACGCAGTATTTT. Translated: CASRPGTGNPTDTQYF.

Only a few counts were recorded for this clone. V usage is TRBV19 and J usage is TRBJ2-5; 10 nucleotides agree with TRBD2. Looked up from germline, CDR1 is LNHDA and CDR2 is SQIVND (reference sequence). This CDR3 is 15 amino acids long. J was trimmed by 4 bases and V by 8 bases; bases with no gene match: 10. In nucleotides, the CDR3 is TGTGCCAGTTCCTGGCTAGCGGGAGCTTCAGAGACCCAGTACTTC. Protein: CASSWLAGASETQYF.

This chain links TRBV28 with TRBJ2-1; D assignment may be TRBD1 or TRBD2 (6 bases each). Trimming removed 7 bases at V and 5 bases at J, with 15 bases between. Germline V gene data show CDR1 as MDHEN and CDR2 as SYDVKM. The CDR3 consists of 14 residues. CDR3: CASTKRRDNNEQFF. CDR3 nucleotide sequence: TGTGCCAGCACCAAGCGGAGGGACAACAATGAGCAGTTCTTC.

This clone was seen a few times. The rearrangement joins TRBV29-1 to TRBJ1-2; 7 bases agree with TRBD1. The CDR3 is made up of 13 amino acids. Germline loops: CDR1 SQVTM, CDR2 ANQGSEA. V shed 4 bases and J 4 bases; nucleotides not matched to a gene: 6. The CDR3 here is CSVGEQGLYGYTF. In DNA form, the CDR3 reads TGCAGCGTTGGAGAACAGGGGCTCTATGGCTACACCTTC.

The chain recombines TRBV28 with TRBJ2-3; no reliable D call. V was clipped by 2 bases and J by 0 bases, with 9 bases between them. The germline V gene has CDR1 MDHEN and CDR2 SYDVKM. This CDR3 spans 15 amino acids. This CDR3 reads CASSLVVTSTDTQYF. Here the CDR3 DNA reads TGTGCCAGCAGTTTAGTCGTAACTAGCACAGATACGCAGTATTTT.

The CDR3 coding sequence is TGCGCCAGCAGCTTGGAGGTTCGGGAGACCCAGTACTTC. Translating gives CASSLEVRETQYF. This chain joins TRBV5-1 and TRBJ2-5, with D unclear. Germline V gene data show CDR1 as SGHRS and CDR2 as YFSETQ. V shed 0 bases and J shed 5 bases, with 8 bases lying between them. This CDR3 is 13 amino acids long.

This clone was detected ten times or more. The chain has TRBV7-2 and TRBJ2-6; D remains ambiguous. V lost 4 bases, J lost 5 bases, and 6 bases lay in between. The germline CDR1 and CDR2 sequences are SGHTA and FQGNSA. The CDR3 covers 13 residues. The CDR3: CASSSMRANVLTF. In DNA form, the CDR3 reads TGTGCCAGCAGCTCGATGAGGGCCAACGTCCTGACTTTC.

V and J are TRBV28 and TRBJ2-2; TRBD1 matches 8 bases. After removal of 3 bases from V and 4 bases from J, the junction contained 4 bases not matched to a gene. Per germline, CDR1 MDHEN and CDR2 SYDVKM. The CDR3 covers 15 residues. The CDR3 loop reads CASSFQGARTGELFF. The CDR3 nucleotides are TGTGCCAGCAGTTTTCAGGGGGCGCGCACCGGGGAGCTGTTTTTT.

The rearrangement uses TRBV2 and TRBJ2-4; D is unresolved. The CDR3 loop spans 10 amino acids. V was shortened by 4 bases and J by 6 bases, with 1 base between the two germline ends. CDR1 is SNHLY and CDR2 is FYNNEI in the germline V gene. For the CDR3, the DNA is TGTGCCAGCAGTGGAAACATTCAGTACTTC. It yields the protein CASSGNIQYF.

Only a few counts were recorded for this clone. The gene calls are TRBV18 and TRBJ2-5; 7 nucleotides agree with TRBD2. Trimming took 4 bases from V and 3 from J; bases not matched to a gene: 8. Germline CDR1 KGHSH, CDR2 LQKENI. The CDR3 consists of 15 residues. The CDR3 DNA sequence: TGTGCCAGCTCACGGTATAGCGGGTCCGAAGAGACCCAGTACTTC. Translating gives CASSRYSGSEETQYF. The entire variable domain, with the rest obtained from reference TRBV18 and TRBJ2-5, is as follows: NAGVMQNPRHLVRRRGQEARLRCSPMKGHSHVYWYRQLPEEGLKFMVYLQKENIIDESGMPKERFSAEFPKEGPSILRIQQVVRGDSAAYFCASSRYSGSEETQYFGPGTRLLVL.

The chain links TRBV5-1 to TRBJ1-1; possible D gene TRBD1, 6 bases. Trimming cost V 4 bases and J 0 bases, with 19 bases left between them. Germline CDR1 and CDR2: SGHRS and YFSETQ. CDR3 length: 17 residues. CDR3 region: CASSGGRLTSLNTEAFF. The CDR3 region has the DNA TGCGCCAGCAGCGGGGGCCGCCTAACCAGTCTGAACACTGAAGCTTTCTTT.

This clone has just a few counts. This sequence joins TRBV2 and TRBJ2-5; the match to TRBD2 covers 10 bases. CDR1 is SNHLY, CDR2 FYNNEI, per germline. This CDR3 has 16 residues. J lost 1 base, V lost 2 bases, and 4 bases had no gene match. Written as DNA, the CDR3 is TGTGCCAGCAGTGAACTGTCTAGCGGGAGCCAAGAGACCCAGTACTTC. It encodes CASSELSSGSQETQYF.

This clone was seen a handful of times. The identical CDR3 is also encoded by other nucleotide sequences in the sample. The rearrangement links TRBV29-1 to TRBJ2-3, with D uncertain. Germline CDR1 is SQVTM and CDR2 is ANQGSEA. V shed 4 bases and J shed 1 base, with 3 bases lying between them. This CDR3 comprises 11 residues. This chain's CDR3 is CSVGRTDTQYF. The CDR3 DNA sequence: TGCAGCGTTGGCCGCACAGATACGCAGTATTTT.

V gene TRBV30 combines with J gene TRBJ1-2; D remains ambiguous. This CDR3 comprises 12 residues. Trimming shortened V by 0 bases and J by 0 bases, and 2 bases separated the two germline ends. Per the germline V gene, CDR1 is GTSNPN and CDR2 is SVGIG (reference sequence). The DNA for the CDR3 is TGTGCCTGGAGTGTACCTAACTATGGCTACACCTTC. Translated: CAWSVPNYGYTF.

The chain links TRBV28 to TRBJ2-7; 9 bases line up with TRBD1. The length of the CDR3 is 15 residues. The V gene's germline CDR1 is MDHEN and CDR2 SYDVKM. V was clipped by 3 bases and J by 6 bases; unmatched bases: 9. The CDR3: CASSLGGQGIGEQYF. CDR3 nucleotides: TGTGCCAGCAGTTTGGGAGGACAGGGGATCGGCGAGCAGTACTTC.

This clone was seen once. The chain joins TRBV7-9 to TRBJ2-3; 14 positions match TRBD2. The V gene's germline CDR1 is SEHNR and CDR2 FQNEAQ (reference sequence). V dropped 3 bases and J dropped 2; count of bases not matched to a gene: 7. This CDR3 region has 18 residues. In nucleotides, the CDR3 is TGTGCCAGCAGCTTGATTAGGACTAGCGGGGGGACCACAGATACGCAGTATTTT. It yields the protein CASSLIRTSGGTTDTQYF.

By proportion, this clone is medium-sized. The V and J genes are TRBV23-1 and TRBJ2-1, with 13 nucleotides matching TRBD2. TRBV23-1 is treated as an ORF (open reading frame) with a function not yet certain. The CDR3 has 16 residues. Losses at the gene ends were 3 bases for V and 5 bases for J; bases not matched to a gene: 4. The CDR3 coding sequence is TGCGCCAGCAGTCAGCCGGGACTAGCGGGACACAATGAGCAGTTCTTC. It codes for CASSQPGLAGHNEQFF.

The rearrangement links TRBV28 to TRBJ1-1; tentative D call: TRBD1 (6 bases). V was shortened by 6 bases and J by 0 bases, with 11 bases between the two germline ends. The CDR3 contains 14 residues. Germline lookup yields CDR1 MDHEN and CDR2 SYDVKM. DNA of the CDR3: TGTGCCAGCAGAAGACAGGAAGTGAACACTGAAGCTTTCTTT. Translation gives CASRRQEVNTEAFF.

The rearrangement uses TRBV7-8 and TRBJ2-1, with TRBD2 matching 10 bases. The CDR3 has 14 amino acids. Germline V gives CDR1 SGHVS, CDR2 FQNEAQ. After removal of 5 bases from V and 6 bases from J, the junction contained 4 bases not matched to a gene. CDR3 protein: CASSVSGRSNEQFF. In DNA form, the CDR3 reads TGTGCCAGCAGCGTTAGCGGGAGGAGCAATGAGCAGTTCTTC.

V gene TRBV28 combines with J gene TRBJ2-7; 13 nucleotides agree with TRBD2. V lost 6 bases and J lost 2; bases outside the gene matches: 13. The germline V gene encodes CDR1 MDHEN and CDR2 SYDVKM. This CDR3 spans 18 amino acids. In nucleotides, the CDR3 is TGTGCCAGCAGCGAATACGGCGGGACTAGCGGGGTTGCCTACGAGCAGTACTTC. Translation: CASSEYGGTSGVAYEQYF.

In DNA, the CDR3 is TGCAGCGTTGGAACCAGGCTCAATGAGCAGTTCTTC. Its protein is CSVGTRLNEQFF. The genes are TRBV29-1 and TRBJ2-1; D remains unclear. From germline, CDR1 is SQVTM and CDR2 ANQGSEA. CDR3 length: 12 amino acids. Trimming left V 4 bases short and J 6 bases short, with 10 bases between.

The V call is TRBV29-1, the J call TRBJ2-1, with D possibly matching TRBD2 (7 bases). CDR1 and CDR2 (germline): SQVTM, ANQGSEA. This CDR3 is built from 12 residues. The V end lost 6 bases, the J end lost 10 bases, and 16 bases lay between the germline ends. The CDR3 is CSVLKGGGEQFF. The CDR3 DNA sequence: TGCAGCGTCTTGAAGGGGGGGGGCGAGCAGTTCTTC.

This clone was detected a few times. The CDR3 loop reads CASSWRWGMSTDTQYF. CDR3 sequence (DNA): TGTGCCAGCAGCTGGAGGTGGGGGATGAGCACAGATACGCAGTATTTT. The gene calls are TRBV7-2 and TRBJ2-3; D might be TRBD1 or TRBD2, each matching 5 bases. CDR3 length: 16 residues. The germline V gene has CDR1 SGHTA and CDR2 FQGNSA. V lost 4 bases and J lost 0, with 14 bases in between.